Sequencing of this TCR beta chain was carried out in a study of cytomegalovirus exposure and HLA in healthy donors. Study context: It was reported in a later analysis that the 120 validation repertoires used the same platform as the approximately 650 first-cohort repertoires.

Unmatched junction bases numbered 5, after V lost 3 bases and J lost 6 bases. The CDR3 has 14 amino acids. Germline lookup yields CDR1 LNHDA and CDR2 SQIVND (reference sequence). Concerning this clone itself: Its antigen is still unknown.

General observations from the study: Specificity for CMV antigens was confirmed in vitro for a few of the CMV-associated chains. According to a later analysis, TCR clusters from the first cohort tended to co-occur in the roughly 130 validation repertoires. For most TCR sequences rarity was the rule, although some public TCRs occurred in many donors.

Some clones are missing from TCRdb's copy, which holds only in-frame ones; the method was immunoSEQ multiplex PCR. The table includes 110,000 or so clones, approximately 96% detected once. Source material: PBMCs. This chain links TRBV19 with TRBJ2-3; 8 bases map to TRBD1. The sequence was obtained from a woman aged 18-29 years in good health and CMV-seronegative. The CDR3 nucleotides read TGTGCCAGTAGTATGGGACAGGTGTTGGATACGCAGTATTTT. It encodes CASSMGQVLDTQYF.